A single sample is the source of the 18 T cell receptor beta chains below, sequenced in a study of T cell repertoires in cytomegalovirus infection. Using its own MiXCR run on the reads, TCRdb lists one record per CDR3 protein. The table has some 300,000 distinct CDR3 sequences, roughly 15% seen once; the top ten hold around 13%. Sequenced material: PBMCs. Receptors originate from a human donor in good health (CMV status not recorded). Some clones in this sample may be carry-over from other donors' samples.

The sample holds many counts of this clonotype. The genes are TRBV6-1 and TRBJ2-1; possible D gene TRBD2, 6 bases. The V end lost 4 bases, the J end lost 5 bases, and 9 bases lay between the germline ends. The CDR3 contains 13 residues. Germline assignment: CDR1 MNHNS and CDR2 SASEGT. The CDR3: CASSAGTDNEQFF. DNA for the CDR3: TGTGCCAGCAGTGCCGGGACTGACAATGAGCAGTTCTTC.

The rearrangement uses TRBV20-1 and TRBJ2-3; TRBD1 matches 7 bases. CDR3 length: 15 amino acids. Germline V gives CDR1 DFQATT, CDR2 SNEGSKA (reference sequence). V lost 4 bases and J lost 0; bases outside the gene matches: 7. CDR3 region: CSANNWGQSTDTQYF. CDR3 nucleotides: TGCAGTGCTAATAATTGGGGACAGAGCACAGATACGCAGTATTTT.

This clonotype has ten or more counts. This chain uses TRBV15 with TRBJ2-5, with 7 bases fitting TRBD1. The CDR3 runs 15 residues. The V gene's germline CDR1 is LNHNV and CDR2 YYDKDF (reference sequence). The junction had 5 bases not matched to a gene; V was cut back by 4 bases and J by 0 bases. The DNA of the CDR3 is TGTGCCACCAGCAATGTGGGACAGCACCAAGAGACCCAGTACTTC. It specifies CATSNVGQHQETQYF. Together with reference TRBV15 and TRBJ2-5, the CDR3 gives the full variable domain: DAMVIQNPRYQVTQFGKPVTLSCSQTLNHNVMYWYQQKSSQAPKLLFHYYDKDFNNEADTPDNFQSRRPNTSFCFLDIRSPGLGDTAMYLCATSNVGQHQETQYFGPGTRLLVL.

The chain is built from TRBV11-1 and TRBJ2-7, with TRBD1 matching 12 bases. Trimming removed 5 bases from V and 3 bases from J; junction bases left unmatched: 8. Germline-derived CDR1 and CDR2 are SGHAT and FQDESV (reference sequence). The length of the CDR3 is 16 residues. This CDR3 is CASSEAGTGGIYEQYF. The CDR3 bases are TGTGCCAGCAGCGAGGCCGGGACAGGGGGCATCTACGAGCAGTACTTC.

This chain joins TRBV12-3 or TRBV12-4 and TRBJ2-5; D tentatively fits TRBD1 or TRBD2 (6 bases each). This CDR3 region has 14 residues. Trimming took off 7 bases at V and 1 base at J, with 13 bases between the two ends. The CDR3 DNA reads TGTGCCAGCAATCCCCCGGGGGCCCAAGAGACCCAGTACTTC. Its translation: CASNPPGAQETQYF.

The CDR3 DNA reads TGTGCCAGCAGTCGGAGAGGACAGGGGGAGAATGAGCAGTTCTTC. Encoded protein: CASSRRGQGENEQFF. V gene TRBV5-8 combines with J gene TRBJ2-1, with 10 bases fitting TRBD1. Looked up from germline, CDR1 is SGHTS and CDR2 is YDEGEE. The CDR3 is 15 residues long. V dropped 5 bases and J dropped 7; count of bases not matched to a gene: 9.

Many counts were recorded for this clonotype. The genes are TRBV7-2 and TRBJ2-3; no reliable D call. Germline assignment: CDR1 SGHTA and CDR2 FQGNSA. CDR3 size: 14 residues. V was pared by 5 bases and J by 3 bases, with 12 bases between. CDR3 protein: CASSPVSWTDTQYF. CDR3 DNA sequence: TGTGCCAGCAGCCCGGTGTCCTGGACAGATACGCAGTATTTT.

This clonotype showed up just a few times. The DNA of the CDR3 is TGTGCCAGCAGCCAAGATCCGTTCCGCATCTCTGGAAACACCATATATTTT. Translated, it gives CASSQDPFRISGNTIYF. This chain uses TRBV4-2 with TRBJ1-3; D not resolved. This CDR3 comprises 17 residues. The germline V and J ends were trimmed by 0 bases and 0 bases, with 12 bases remaining between them. The germline gives CDR1 LGHNA, CDR2 YNFKEQ.

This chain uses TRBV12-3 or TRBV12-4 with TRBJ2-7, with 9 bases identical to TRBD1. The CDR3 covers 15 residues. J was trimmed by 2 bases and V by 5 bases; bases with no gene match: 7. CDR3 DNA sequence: TGTGCCAGCAGTCCCTGGACAGGGGAGGCCTACGAGCAGTACTTC. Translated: CASSPWTGEAYEQYF.

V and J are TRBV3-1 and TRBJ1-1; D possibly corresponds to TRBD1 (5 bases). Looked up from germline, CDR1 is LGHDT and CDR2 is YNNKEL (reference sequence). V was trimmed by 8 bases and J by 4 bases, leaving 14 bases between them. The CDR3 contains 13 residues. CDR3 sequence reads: CASGEGRITEAFF. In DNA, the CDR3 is TGTGCCAGCGGAGAGGGGAGGATCACTGAAGCTTTCTTT.

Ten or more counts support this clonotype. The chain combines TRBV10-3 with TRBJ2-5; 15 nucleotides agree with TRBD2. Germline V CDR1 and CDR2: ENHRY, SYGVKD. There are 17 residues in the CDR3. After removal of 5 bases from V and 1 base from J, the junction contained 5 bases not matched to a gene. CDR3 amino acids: CAISPGTSGGSQETQYF. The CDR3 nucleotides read TGTGCCATCAGTCCTGGGACTAGCGGGGGGTCCCAAGAGACCCAGTACTTC.

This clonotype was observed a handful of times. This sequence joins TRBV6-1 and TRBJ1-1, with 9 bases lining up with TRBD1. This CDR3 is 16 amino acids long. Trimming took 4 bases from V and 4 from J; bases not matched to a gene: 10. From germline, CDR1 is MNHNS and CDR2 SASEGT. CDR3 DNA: TGTGCCAGCAGTGCGCCGGGACAGGGTGAGAGCACTGAAGCTTTCTTT. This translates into CASSAPGQGESTEAFF.

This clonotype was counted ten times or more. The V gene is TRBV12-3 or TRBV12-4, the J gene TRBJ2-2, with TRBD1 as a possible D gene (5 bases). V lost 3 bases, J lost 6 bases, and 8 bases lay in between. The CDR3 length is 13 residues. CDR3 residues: CASSLEQAGELFF. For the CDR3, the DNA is TGTGCCAGCAGTTTGGAACAGGCCGGGGAGCTGTTTTTT.

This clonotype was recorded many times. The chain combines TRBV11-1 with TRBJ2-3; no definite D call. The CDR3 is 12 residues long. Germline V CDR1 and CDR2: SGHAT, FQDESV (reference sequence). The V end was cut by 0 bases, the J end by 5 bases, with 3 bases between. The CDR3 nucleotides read TGTGCCAGCAGCTTAGCCATAGATACGCAGTATTTT. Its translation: CASSLAIDTQYF.

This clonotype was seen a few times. The CDR3: CASSYGENTEAFF. The CDR3 DNA follows: TGTGCCAGCAGTTACGGCGAGAACACTGAAGCTTTCTTT. V and J are TRBV6-5 and TRBJ1-1; D call uncertain. The CDR3 totals 13 residues. Trimming stripped 2 bases from V and 1 base from J, with 5 bases between. The germline CDR1 and CDR2 sequences are MNHEY and SVGAGI.

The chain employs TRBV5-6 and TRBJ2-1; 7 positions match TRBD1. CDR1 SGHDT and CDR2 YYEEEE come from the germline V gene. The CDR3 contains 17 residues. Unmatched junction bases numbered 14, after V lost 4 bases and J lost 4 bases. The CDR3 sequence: CASSHRQGSAPYNEQFF. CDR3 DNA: TGTGCCAGCAGCCATAGACAGGGATCGGCTCCATACAATGAGCAGTTCTTC.

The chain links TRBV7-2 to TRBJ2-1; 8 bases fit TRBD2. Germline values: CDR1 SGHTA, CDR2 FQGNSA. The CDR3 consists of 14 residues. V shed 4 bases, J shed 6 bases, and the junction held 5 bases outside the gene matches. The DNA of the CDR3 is TGTGCCAGCAGCTCTACTAGCGGCCTCAATGAGCAGTTCTTC. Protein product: CASSSTSGLNEQFF.

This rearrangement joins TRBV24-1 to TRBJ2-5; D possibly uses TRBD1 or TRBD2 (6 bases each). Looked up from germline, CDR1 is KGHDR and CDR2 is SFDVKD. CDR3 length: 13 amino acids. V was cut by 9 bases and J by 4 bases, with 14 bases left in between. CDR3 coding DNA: TGTGCCACCGAAAGGGGGGCGGGAGAGACCCAGTACTTC. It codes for CATERGAGETQYF.